The 18 T cell receptor beta chains presented below share a single source sample, sequenced in a study of cytomegalovirus exposure and HLA in healthy donors. 13 Jbeta primers and 60 Vbeta primers were used for the PCR. The method was immunoSEQ multiplex PCR; TCRdb's version includes in-frame clones alone and lacks a portion of them. The sample carries around 160,000 clones, roughly 65% recorded once. Specimen: PBMCs. These receptors all stem from a woman aged 18-29 years in good health and CMV-seropositive.

The chain recombines TRBV27 with TRBJ1-2; perhaps TRBD1 as D (5 bases). Germline V lookup: CDR1 MNHEY, CDR2 SMNVEV (reference sequence). Trimming cost V 2 bases and J 5 bases, with 27 bases left between them. This CDR3 is 19 amino acids long. The CDR3 bases are TGTGCCAGCAGTTTAAGGTCCCTGGAAGACAGACCCAAGGGGTATGGCTACACCTTC. Translated, it gives CASSLRSLEDRPKGYGYTF.

This chain connects TRBV7-3 to TRBJ1-2; a possible D gene is TRBD1 (5 bases). With 1 base removed from V and 4 bases from J, the gap between germline ends came to 22 bases. CDR1 is SGHTA, CDR2 FQGTGA, per germline. The CDR3 spans 18 residues. CDR3 coding DNA: TGTGCCAGCAGCTTAATTTGGGATCCGGGGGGGATGGCCTATGGCTACACCTTC. Its protein product is CASSLIWDPGGMAYGYTF.

The V and J genes are TRBV25-1 and TRBJ1-1, with D possibly matching TRBD1 (6 bases). V lost 5 bases and J lost 1, with 8 bases in between. Germline CDR1 MGHDK, CDR2 SYGVNS. CDR3 size: 13 residues. This CDR3 reads CASSIQGNTEAFF. The CDR3 nucleotides read TGTGCCAGCAGTATACAGGGGAACACTGAAGCTTTCTTT.

The chain links TRBV15 to TRBJ1-2; unclear D gene. Germline loops: CDR1 LNHNV, CDR2 YYDKDF (reference sequence). V lost 0 bases, J lost 8 bases, and 22 bases lay in between. CDR3 size: 17 residues. CDR3 region: CATSREWASMGMSGYTF. The CDR3 DNA reads as TGTGCCACCAGCAGAGAATGGGCATCTATGGGTATGAGCGGCTACACCTTC. The full variable domain, with the rest looked up from reference TRBV15 and TRBJ1-2, is DAMVIQNPRYQVTQFGKPVTLSCSQTLNHNVMYWYQQKSSQAPKLLFHYYDKDFNNEADTPDNFQSRRPNTSFCFLDIRSPGLGDTAMYLCATSREWASMGMSGYTFGSGTRLTVV.

This clone was seen more than once but under ten times. This sequence joins TRBV19 and TRBJ1-5; D gene uncertain. V lost 7 bases and J 4 bases, leaving 14 bases between the germline ends. Germline CDR1 reads LNHDA; CDR2 reads SQIVND (reference sequence). The CDR3 is 14 residues long. DNA for the CDR3: TGTGCCAGTACCGTCGTCCAGGTGAATCAGCCCCAGCATTTT. It codes for CASTVVQVNQPQHF.

V usage is TRBV5-1 and J usage is TRBJ2-3, with D perhaps matching TRBD2 (6 bases). Trimming took off 2 bases at V and 5 bases at J, with 12 bases between the two ends. The CDR3 is 14 amino acids. Germline assignment: CDR1 SGHRS and CDR2 YFSETQ. CDR3 in amino acids: CASSFSGVGDTQYF. The CDR3 DNA reads TGCGCCAGCAGCTTTTCGGGAGTGGGAGATACGCAGTATTTT.

The genes are TRBV6-5 and TRBJ2-7; D perhaps matches TRBD2 (5 bases). In germline, CDR1 is MNHEY, CDR2 SVGAGI. The CDR3 runs to 15 residues. V shed 2 bases and J shed 1 base, with 12 bases lying between them. The CDR3 sequence: CASSYALGPSYEQYF. The CDR3 region has the DNA TGTGCCAGCAGTTACGCACTAGGGCCTTCCTACGAGCAGTACTTC.

V and J are TRBV19 and TRBJ1-2; 7 bases align to TRBD1. The junction had 3 bases not matched to a gene; V was cut back by 8 bases and J by 6 bases. Germline V gene lookup returns CDR1 LNHDA and CDR2 SQIVND (reference sequence). The CDR3 runs to 11 residues. CDR3 loop: CASWTGHGYTF. DNA for the CDR3: TGTGCCAGTTGGACAGGCCATGGCTACACCTTC.

The CDR3 bases are TGTGCCAGCAGCCCGGGACCCCCGGGAGATTACTATGGCTACACCTTC. Its protein is CASSPGPPGDYYGYTF. The rearrangement joins TRBV7-9 to TRBJ1-2, with D perhaps TRBD1 (5 bases). CDR3 length equals 16 residues. Trimming shortened V by 5 bases and J by 3 bases, and 19 bases separated the two germline ends. Germline CDR1 and CDR2: SEHNR and FQNEAQ (reference sequence). Combining the CDR3 with reference TRBV7-9 and TRBJ1-2 gives the whole variable domain DTGVSQNPRHKITKRGQNVTFRCDPISEHNRLYWYRQTLGQGPEFLTYFQNEAQLEKSRLLSDRFSAERPKGSFSTLEIQRTEQGDSAMYLCASSPGPPGDYYGYTFGSGTRLTVV.

The chain couples TRBV4-2 to TRBJ2-7; a possible D gene is TRBD2 (6 bases). CDR1 is LGHNA, CDR2 YNFKEQ, per germline. Trimming shortened V by 1 base and J by 6 bases, and 10 bases separated the two germline ends. The CDR3 is 13 residues long. CDR3 in DNA: TGTGCCAGCAGCCAAGGCGGGCGGGGCGAGCAGTACTTC. Residues: CASSQGGRGEQYF.

CDR3 bases: TGCGCCAGCAGCTTGAGCGGGACCGGGGAGCTGTTTTTT. Its protein is CASSLSGTGELFF. This rearrangement joins TRBV5-1 to TRBJ2-2, with D possibly being TRBD2 (6 bases). The germline gives CDR1 SGHRS, CDR2 YFSETQ. The CDR3 extends over 13 amino acids. V dropped 1 base and J dropped 5 bases, with 6 bases sitting between them.

This sequence joins TRBV7-9 and TRBJ1-1, with 7 bases fitting TRBD1. The V and J ends lost 1 base and 10 bases, in that order; junction bases with no gene match: 12. The CDR3 is 15 residues long. CDR1 is SEHNR, CDR2 FQNEAQ, per germline (reference sequence). In nucleotides, the CDR3 is TGTGCCAGCAGCTTAGTTGACAGGGCCAGCGATGGAGCTTTCTTT. Protein: CASSLVDRASDGAFF.

This clone was counted a few times. The rearrangement links TRBV7-9 to TRBJ2-7; 8 bases map to TRBD2. With V trimmed by 5 bases and J by 3 bases, 21 bases remained unmatched. CDR3 length: 19 residues. Germline CDR1 reads SEHNR; CDR2 reads FQNEAQ (reference sequence). The CDR3 spells CASSRRSGTSIPHGYEQYF. The CDR3 DNA is TGTGCCAGCAGCCGACGTTCCGGGACTAGTATACCACACGGCTACGAGCAGTACTTC.

This chain joins TRBV25-1 and TRBJ1-6; D unresolved. The germline V and J ends were trimmed by 5 bases and 7 bases, with 12 bases remaining between them. CDR3 size: 14 residues. The germline gives CDR1 MGHDK, CDR2 SYGVNS. The CDR3 sequence is CASSPTGTNSPLHF. CDR3 nucleotides: TGTGCCAGCAGTCCGACGGGAACAAATTCACCCCTCCACTTT.

This clone appeared a few times. The chain is built from TRBV6-1 and TRBJ2-5; a possible D gene is TRBD2 (6 bases). Germline loops: CDR1 MNHNS, CDR2 SASEGT. The CDR3 runs 18 residues. The V end was cut by 1 base, the J end by 2 bases, with 20 bases between. The CDR3 protein is CASSEDAGPPHNQETQYF. The CDR3 bases are TGTGCCAGCAGTGAAGATGCGGGACCCCCACACAATCAAGAGACCCAGTACTTC.

This clone was seen a single time. One end of the junction is discordant with germline, which a read error may explain. CDR3 amino acids: CASSLVEQSTRELFF. CDR3 bases: TGCGCCAGCAGCTTGGTCGAACAGAGCACCCGGGAGCTGTTTTTT. The J gene is TRBJ2-2, the V gene TRBV5-1; D not certain. CDR1 SGHRS and CDR2 YFSETQ come from the germline V gene. This CDR3 region has 15 residues.

The V gene is TRBV7-2, the J gene TRBJ1-3, with TRBD1 matching 7 bases. V was pared by 4 bases and J by 10 bases, with 4 bases of the junction left unmatched. This CDR3 is built from 12 residues. Germline assignment: CDR1 SGHTA and CDR2 FQGNSA. This CDR3 reads CASSSTGSTIYF. The CDR3 region has the DNA TGTGCCAGCAGCTCGACAGGGTCGACCATATATTTT.

The chain has TRBV27 and TRBJ2-5; maybe TRBD1 (6 bases). TRBJ2-7 matches the DNA end more closely, so the J call is doubtful. Germline values: CDR1 MNHEY, CDR2 SMNVEV (reference sequence). The CDR3 has 14 amino acids. The CDR3 is CASSPTGVLYEQYF. Written as DNA, the CDR3 is TGTGCCAGCAGTCCGACAGGAGTACTTTACGAGCAGTACTTC.